The 20 T cell receptor beta chains given below trace back to one sample, sequenced in a study of shared clonotypes between healthy human individuals. Clones were read by immunoSEQ multiplex PCR, and TCRdb kept only the in-frame ones, dropping some. Of about 2 million clones in the sample, roughly 95% were seen once. The sequencing sample was made of naive CD4+ T cells sorted from blood. Subset described: CD45RA+ positively selected. Every receptor here comes from a man between 18 and 35 years old in good health.

DNA for the CDR3: TGCGCCAGCAGCCCGGGACAGATTTTGTACGAGCAGTACTTC. Its protein product is CASSPGQILYEQYF. The chain is built from TRBV10-1 and TRBJ2-7, with 7 nucleotides matching TRBD1. V was clipped by 6 bases and J by 4 bases; unmatched bases: 9. The CDR3 sequence is 14 residues long. Looked up from germline, CDR1 is WNHNN and CDR2 is SYGVQD (reference sequence).

V usage is TRBV7-9 and J usage is TRBJ1-6; a possible D gene is TRBD1 (6 bases). Germline V gene lookup returns CDR1 SEHNR and CDR2 FQNEAQ (reference sequence). The CDR3 has 15 residues. V lost 8 bases, J lost 4 bases, and 15 bases lay in between. In nucleotides, the CDR3 is TGTGCCAGCTCTGGGTCAGGGGTGTATAATTCACCCCTCCACTTT. Translated: CASSGSGVYNSPLHF.

V usage is TRBV7-9 and J usage is TRBJ1-2; maybe TRBD1 (5 bases). Trimming removed 4 bases at V and 8 bases at J, with 11 bases between. This CDR3 contains 12 residues. Germline V gene sequence: CDR1 SEHNR, CDR2 FQNEAQ (reference sequence). CDR3: CASSWGGGGYTF. The CDR3 DNA sequence: TGTGCCAGCAGCTGGGGGGGAGGCGGCTACACCTTC.

The sample holds one count of this clone. The rearrangement joins TRBV6-6 to TRBJ1-5, with a weak D call TRBD1 (6 bases). This CDR3 has 12 amino acids. Trimming cost V 6 bases and J 7 bases, with 10 bases left between them. Per germline, CDR1 MNHNY and CDR2 SVGAGI (reference sequence). The DNA of the CDR3 is TGTGCCAGCAGCAGACAGGCCCAGCCCCAGCATTTT. Protein sequence: CASSRQAQPQHF.

The rearrangement uses TRBV6-1 and TRBJ2-2, with D hard to call. The CDR3 covers 13 residues. Germline CDR1 reads MNHNS; CDR2 reads SASEGT. The germline V and J ends were trimmed by 3 bases and 2 bases, with 4 bases remaining between them. The CDR3 here is CASSDYNTGELFF. The CDR3 DNA is TGTGCCAGCAGTGACTATAACACCGGGGAGCTGTTTTTT.

In this sample, this clone turned up once. The CDR3 protein is CASSLGPVASSGNTIYF. The CDR3 coding sequence is TGCGCCAGCAGCTTGGGTCCGGTAGCCTCCTCTGGAAACACCATATATTTT. The chain employs TRBV5-1 and TRBJ1-3; D is uncertain. Trimming took 0 bases from V and 0 from J, leaving 13 bases between them. The CDR3 runs 17 residues. Germline lookup yields CDR1 SGHRS and CDR2 YFSETQ. Supplemented by reference TRBV5-1 and TRBJ1-3, the full variable domain reads KAGVTQTPRYLIKTRGQQVTLSCSPISGHRSVSWYQQTPGQGLQFLFEYFSETQRNKGNFPGRFSGRQFSNSRSEMNVSTLELGDSALYLCASSLGPVASSGNTIYFGEGSWLTVV.

In its sample, this clone was seen once. V gene TRBV18 combines with J gene TRBJ2-5; D gene unclear. This CDR3 region has 15 residues. Germline V gene sequence: CDR1 KGHSH, CDR2 LQKENI. V lost 3 bases and J 2 bases, leaving 13 bases between the germline ends. This chain's CDR3 is CASSPMGQVQETQYF. The DNA of the CDR3 is TGTGCCAGCTCACCGATGGGCCAAGTACAAGAGACCCAGTACTTC.

The chain links TRBV29-1 to TRBJ2-3; possibly TRBD2 for D (5 bases). V was clipped by 1 base and J by 5 bases, with 13 bases between them. The CDR3 is 14 amino acids. CDR1 and CDR2 from the germline V gene are SQVTM and ANQGSEA. CDR3 nucleotide sequence: TGCAGCGTTGAAGTAAGTGGGAGAGGAGATACGCAGTATTTT. Protein: CSVEVSGRGDTQYF.

The genes are TRBV7-8 and TRBJ1-5, with TRBD1 as a possible D gene (5 bases). Germline-derived CDR1 and CDR2 are SGHVS and FQNEAQ. Trimming took off 1 base at V and 0 bases at J, with 7 bases between the two ends. CDR3 length equals 15 residues. In DNA, the CDR3 is TGTGCCAGCAGCTTAGTGGGGGGTAGCAATCAGCCCCAGCATTTT. Translated: CASSLVGGSNQPQHF.

The V and J genes are TRBV2 and TRBJ2-3, with TRBD2 identical over 8 bases. The CDR3 spans 13 residues. Trimming removed 8 bases from V and 5 bases from J; junction bases left unmatched: 6. In germline, CDR1 is SNHLY, CDR2 FYNNEI. This CDR3 is CASQRERGDTQYF. The CDR3 DNA reads TGTGCCAGCCAGCGGGAGCGCGGAGATACGCAGTATTTT.

This chain links TRBV19 with TRBJ1-2, with a tentative D call TRBD1 (6 bases). CDR3 length: 13 amino acids. The germline V and J ends were trimmed by 3 bases and 7 bases, with 12 bases remaining between them. The V gene's germline CDR1 is LNHDA and CDR2 SQIVND (reference sequence). CDR3 bases: TGTGCCAGTAGTATTCCGGGGGCCGTTGGCTACACCTTC. The encoded protein is CASSIPGAVGYTF.

The chain uses TRBV28 and TRBJ2-3; the D gene could be TRBD1 or TRBD2 (6 bases each). Trimming removed 6 bases at V and 3 bases at J, with 16 bases between. Germline V CDR1 and CDR2: MDHEN, SYDVKM. The CDR3 loop spans 15 amino acids. The CDR3 loop is CASSRSGASTDTQYF. CDR3 DNA sequence: TGTGCCAGCAGCCGGTCGGGGGCTTCAACAGATACGCAGTATTTT.

The gene calls are TRBV5-6 and TRBJ1-5, with D uncertain. The germline V gene has CDR1 SGHDT and CDR2 YYEEEE. V dropped 4 bases and J dropped 2 bases, with 10 bases sitting between them. The CDR3 sequence is 14 residues long. CDR3 loop: CASSQSVGNQPQHF. CDR3 DNA: TGTGCCAGCAGCCAATCAGTGGGCAATCAGCCCCAGCATTTT.

The gene calls are TRBV4-3 and TRBJ1-6; 9 bases map to TRBD1. The CDR3 runs to 16 residues. Looked up from germline, CDR1 is LGHNA and CDR2 is YSLEER. Trimming at V came to 0 bases and at J to 13 bases, leaving 10 bases not matched to a gene. The CDR3 spells CASSQDGGQGGMPLHF. As DNA, the CDR3 is TGCGCCAGCAGCCAAGATGGGGGACAGGGAGGGATGCCCCTCCACTTT.

The chain employs TRBV2 and TRBJ2-7; TRBD1 matches 8 bases. Germline CDR1 is SNHLY and CDR2 is FYNNEI. With 3 bases clipped from V and 4 bases from J, the junction kept 5 bases outside the gene matches. The CDR3 consists of 14 residues. Here the CDR3 reads CASSDRGRLYEQYF. The CDR3 coding sequence is TGTGCCAGCAGTGACAGGGGGCGCCTGTACGAGCAGTACTTC.

This chain links TRBV27 with TRBJ2-2; D gene unclear. V was trimmed by 7 bases and J by 7 bases, leaving 13 bases between them. Germline V CDR1 and CDR2: MNHEY, SMNVEV (reference sequence). The CDR3 is made up of 13 amino acids. The DNA of the CDR3 is TGTGCCAGCACCTCTCTCATCGGCGGGGAGCTGTTTTTT. Translating it yields CASTSLIGGELFF.

The chain combines TRBV27 with TRBJ2-7; possibly TRBD1 for D (8 bases). This CDR3 spans 17 amino acids. The V gene's germline CDR1 is MNHEY and CDR2 SMNVEV (reference sequence). V was shortened by 3 bases and J by 9 bases, with 27 bases between the two germline ends. This CDR3 is CASSFLKSGQAGRGQYF. The DNA of the CDR3 is TGTGCCAGCAGTTTCCTAAAGTCGGGACAGGCAGGGAGGGGGCAGTACTTC.

About this clone: Other DNA sequences in this sample translate to the same CDR3. The chain is built from TRBV10-3 and TRBJ2-6; D uncertain. This CDR3 comprises 12 residues. V lost 4 bases to trimming and J lost 3 bases, with 1 base between them. Per germline, CDR1 ENHRY and CDR2 SYGVKD. CDR3: CAISGGANVLTF. CDR3 DNA sequence: TGTGCCATCAGTGGTGGGGCCAACGTCCTGACTTTC.

V is TRBV6-1 and J is TRBJ1-5, with 10 bases aligning to TRBD1. The CDR3 extends over 19 amino acids. Unmatched junction bases numbered 23, after V lost 4 bases and J lost 11 bases. CDR1 and CDR2 (germline): MNHNS, SASEGT. CDR3 sequence reads: CASSVLHLGQGPLRSAQHF. The CDR3 DNA reads as TGTGCCAGCAGTGTCCTCCACTTGGGACAGGGGCCCCTTCGGTCGGCCCAGCATTTT.

This sequence joins TRBV2 and TRBJ2-3; TRBD2 matches 11 bases. The CDR3 length is 16 residues. Germline V lookup: CDR1 SNHLY, CDR2 FYNNEI. The ends lost 4 bases at V and 10 bases at J; junction bases unmatched: 13. The CDR3 spells CASSGSGGAQFVAQYF. As DNA, the CDR3 is TGTGCCAGCAGTGGTAGCGGGGGGGCCCAATTCGTCGCGCAGTATTTT.